This entry lists 27 T cell receptor beta chains sequenced from one sample in a study of blood T cell repertoires in COVID-19 (TCRdb year 2020). The protocol used for the library was the immunoSEQ multiplex PCR assay. The clones in this table, taken by TCRdb from immuneACCESS, are in-frame only. Not every clone is retained; where verified, under half of the shortfall comes from an unresolved V gene, and the cause of the rest is unknown. For this sample the table gives approximately 280,000 clones, of which around 85% were detected only once. The ten largest clones represent 2.5% of the sample. Sequenced input: PBMCs or T cells enriched from blood (not recorded which). Receptors originate from a woman between 50 and 59 years old who had recovered from COVID-19.

This chain connects TRBV5-1 to TRBJ2-1, with TRBD2 matching 8 bases. The CDR3 has 15 amino acids. Germline assignment: CDR1 SGHRS and CDR2 YFSETQ. Losses at the gene ends were 3 bases for V and 9 bases for J; bases not matched to a gene: 11. This CDR3 reads CASSSGSGRGGEQFF. CDR3 in DNA: TGCGCCAGCAGCTCGGGCAGCGGGAGAGGTGGTGAGCAGTTCTTC.

The count of this clone is one. V usage is TRBV3-1 (or the pseudogene TRBV3-2) and J usage is TRBJ1-1, with D maybe TRBD1 (5 bases). The length of the CDR3 is 13 residues. Germline lookup yields CDR1 LGHDT and CDR2 YNNKEL (reference sequence). The V end was cut by 2 bases, the J end by 7 bases, with 11 bases between. The DNA for the CDR3 is TGTGCCAGCAGCCAACCTCCGGGGGGTGAAGCTTTCTTT. Its translation: CASSQPPGGEAFF.

This clone appeared once. The genes are TRBV7-8 and TRBJ2-3; maybe TRBD2 (6 bases). This CDR3 is 14 amino acids long. V gave up 5 bases and J gave up 3 bases, with 12 bases separating them. The germline V gene encodes CDR1 SGHVS and CDR2 FQNEAQ. The CDR3 nucleotides read TGTGCCAGCAGCCAGACTAGTGCGACAGATACGCAGTATTTT. Translation: CASSQTSATDTQYF.

The chain couples TRBV5-1 to TRBJ1-5; D is undetermined. The CDR3 is 15 amino acids. Germline CDR1 is SGHRS and CDR2 is YFSETQ. V shed 1 base and J shed 1 base, with 9 bases lying between them. The CDR3 DNA sequence: TGCGCCAGCAGCTTGTTGGCCGGGAGCAATCAGCCCCAGCATTTT. It specifies CASSLLAGSNQPQHF.

The chain has TRBV29-1 and TRBJ1-2; D is uncertain. Germline V gene lookup returns CDR1 SQVTM and CDR2 ANQGSEA. V was cut by 4 bases and J by 3 bases, with 9 bases left in between. This CDR3 comprises 12 residues. The CDR3 loop reads CSVGEKHYGYTF. CDR3 bases: TGCAGCGTTGGGGAGAAGCACTATGGCTACACCTTC.

This chain joins TRBV19 and TRBJ2-7, with 7 bases lining up with TRBD2. There are 13 residues in the CDR3. From germline, CDR1 is LNHDA and CDR2 SQIVND (reference sequence). V shed 8 bases and J 3 bases; nucleotides not matched to a gene: 7. CDR3 protein: CASWGGPVYEQYF. The CDR3 nucleotides read TGTGCCAGTTGGGGGGGTCCCGTCTACGAGCAGTACTTC.

V and J are TRBV19 and TRBJ1-1; D not resolved. The germline V and J ends were trimmed by 10 bases and 5 bases, with 20 bases remaining between them. This CDR3 has 14 amino acids. Germline CDR1 reads LNHDA; CDR2 reads SQIVND (reference sequence). CDR3 in DNA: TGTGCCACCAAATCTCAGACGGCGGGGACTGAAGCTTTCTTT. Amino acids: CATKSQTAGTEAFF.

This clone showed up many times. V and J are TRBV28 and TRBJ1-2, with no clear D. Germline assignment: CDR1 MDHEN and CDR2 SYDVKM. The ends were cut back, 6 bases at V and 6 bases at J, with 11 bases in the middle. CDR3 size: 12 residues. The CDR3 coding sequence is TGTGCCAGCAGAGCCCCTCCAAATGGCTACACCTTC. This gives the protein CASRAPPNGYTF.

The gene calls are TRBV19 and TRBJ1-6, with D tentatively TRBD1 (5 bases). This CDR3 comprises 12 residues. V was trimmed by 6 bases and J by 15 bases, leaving 15 bases between them. Germline lookup yields CDR1 LNHDA and CDR2 SQIVND (reference sequence). The CDR3 sequence: CASSLRGSHLHF. The CDR3 DNA reads as TGTGCCAGTAGCCTTCGGGGGTCCCACCTCCACTTT.

J is TRBJ2-7 and V is TRBV7-2; TRBD1 matches at 10 bases. The CDR3 contains 16 residues. The germline gives CDR1 SGHTA, CDR2 FQGNSA. The V gene end was trimmed by 5 bases and the J gene end by 7 bases; junction bases not matched to a gene: 14. As DNA, the CDR3 is TGTGCCAGCAGCCACAGGGGACAGGGGCGACAGGGGGAGCAGTACTTC. It yields the protein CASSHRGQGRQGEQYF. Supplemented by reference TRBV7-2 and TRBJ2-7, the full variable domain reads GAGVSQSPSNKVTEKGKDVELRCDPISGHTALYWYRQSLGQGLEFLIYFQGNSAPDKSGLPSDRFSAERTGGSVSTLTIQRTQQEDSAVYLCASSHRGQGRQGEQYFGPGTRLTVT.

This clone was seen once. This chain links TRBV24-1 with TRBJ1-1, with D possibly matching TRBD1 (6 bases). Trimming pared 3 bases from V and 4 bases from J, leaving 20 bases between. CDR1 is KGHDR and CDR2 is SFDVKD in the germline V gene. CDR3 length: 17 residues. CDR3 nucleotide sequence: TGTGCCACCAGTGATAAAAGGCTAACGGACAGCATCACTGAAGCTTTCTTT. Its protein is CATSDKRLTDSITEAFF.

This clone has just a few counts. V usage is TRBV11-2 and J usage is TRBJ2-7; TRBD2 matches at 10 bases. J was trimmed by 5 bases and V by 1 base; bases with no gene match: 5. Per the germline V gene, CDR1 is SGHAT and CDR2 is FQNNGV. This CDR3 contains 15 residues. The CDR3 sequence: CASSLGSGRSNEQYF. The DNA of the CDR3 is TGTGCCAGCAGCTTAGGTAGCGGGAGGTCCAACGAGCAGTACTTC.

This rearrangement joins TRBV5-6 to TRBJ2-2; no clear D. The V gene's germline CDR1 is SGHDT and CDR2 YYEEEE. V lost 4 bases to trimming and J lost 4 bases, with 8 bases between them. The CDR3 has 13 amino acids. The CDR3 region has the DNA TGTGCCAGCAGCCCGTTATTCACCGGGGAGCTGTTTTTT. Its protein product is CASSPLFTGELFF.

The genes are TRBV28 and TRBJ1-3, with D uncertain. CDR3 length: 14 residues. Germline CDR1 reads MDHEN; CDR2 reads SYDVKM. V dropped 5 bases and J dropped 4 bases, with 12 bases sitting between them. DNA for the CDR3: TGTGCCAGCAGTATCCACAGTACCGGAAACACCATATATTTT. It yields the protein CASSIHSTGNTIYF. The full variable domain, in which reference TRBV28 and TRBJ1-3 provide the parts outside the CDR3, is DVKVTQSSRYLVKRTGEKVFLECVQDMDHENMFWYRQDPGLGLRLIYFSYDVKMKEKGDIPEGYSVSREKKERFSLILESASTNQTSMYLCASSIHSTGNTIYFGEGSWLTVV.

This clone was detected only a few times. The rearrangement uses TRBV7-9 and TRBJ2-2; 8 nucleotides align to TRBD1. The CDR3 runs 15 residues. V dropped 4 bases and J dropped 2; count of bases not matched to a gene: 3. Looked up from germline, CDR1 is SEHNR and CDR2 is FQNEAQ (reference sequence). CDR3 nucleotide sequence: TGTGCCAGCAGCTACGGACAGGGAAACACCGGGGAGCTGTTTTTT. Translation gives CASSYGQGNTGELFF.

The chain employs TRBV27 and TRBJ1-2; tentative D call: TRBD1 (6 bases). This CDR3 has 14 residues. Trimming removed 5 bases from V and 2 bases from J, with 12 bases in between. Germline CDR1 MNHEY, CDR2 SMNVEV (reference sequence). The CDR3 DNA sequence: TGTGCCAGCAGTAGTGCAGGGGTCAACTATGGCTACACCTTC. This sequence encodes CASSSAGVNYGYTF.

The chain recombines TRBV6-2 or TRBV6-3 with TRBJ1-1, with a possible D match to TRBD1 (5 bases). CDR1 and CDR2 (germline): MNHEY, SVGEGT. There are 14 residues in the CDR3. Trimming took 4 bases from V and 1 from J, leaving 10 bases between them. Written as DNA, the CDR3 is TGTGCCAGCAGTTTTAGGGGTAAGAACACTGAAGCTTTCTTT. It codes for CASSFRGKNTEAFF.

CDR3 bases: TGTGCCAGCAGCCTATACCGACTAGCGGGAGGATCGAACACCGGGGAGCTGTTTTTT. Protein product: CASSLYRLAGGSNTGELFF. The chain recombines TRBV7-2 with TRBJ2-2, with 13 bases identical to TRBD2. V trimming: 5 bases; J trimming: 0 bases; junction bases outside the gene matches: 9. The CDR3 is 19 amino acids. Germline CDR1 and CDR2: SGHTA and FQGNSA.

V is TRBV4-2 and J is TRBJ1-1; the match to TRBD1 covers 12 bases. The CDR3 is made up of 16 amino acids. Trimming removed 0 bases from V and 11 bases from J; junction bases left unmatched: 10. CDR1 is LGHNA, CDR2 YNFKEQ, per germline. The CDR3 DNA is TGTGCCAGCAGCCAAGAGACCAGGGACAGGGGGCGGGGGGCTTTCTTT. Translation: CASSQETRDRGRGAFF.

This sequence joins TRBV19 and TRBJ1-4; D is ambiguous. This CDR3 region has 12 residues. The V end was cut by 8 bases, the J end by 5 bases, with 9 bases between. Germline V gene data show CDR1 as LNHDA and CDR2 as SQIVND (reference sequence). The CDR3 DNA sequence: TGTGCCAGTGCGCCGATAAATGAAAAACTGTTTTTT. Amino acids: CASAPINEKLFF.

V usage is TRBV5-1 and J usage is TRBJ2-7, with 14 bases fitting TRBD2. Germline lookup yields CDR1 SGHRS and CDR2 YFSETQ. The length of the CDR3 is 17 residues. The junction had 5 bases not matched to a gene; V was cut back by 2 bases and J by 1 base. The CDR3 coding sequence is TGCGCCAGCAGCTTTGATTGGACTAGCGGGGGGTCCTACGAGCAGTACTTC. Its protein product is CASSFDWTSGGSYEQYF.

The chain has TRBV7-3 and TRBJ2-1, with 7 bases matching TRBD1. Germline V gene data show CDR1 as SGHTA and CDR2 as FQGTGA. The CDR3 loop spans 15 amino acids. Trimming removed 4 bases from V and 3 bases from J; junction bases left unmatched: 6. CDR3 region: CASSSGQSYYNEQFF. The CDR3, as DNA: TGTGCCAGCAGCTCGGGACAGAGTTACTACAATGAGCAGTTCTTC.

The chain uses TRBV7-6 and TRBJ1-1; D not certain. The CDR3 sequence is 16 residues long. Germline values: CDR1 SGHVS, CDR2 FNYEAQ. The V end lost 5 bases, the J end lost 1 base, and 17 bases lay between the germline ends. Here the CDR3 DNA reads TGTGCCAGCAGCCCCCAATTCGGCGGGTCGAACACTGAAGCTTTCTTT. Its protein is CASSPQFGGSNTEAFF.

This chain links TRBV4-1 with TRBJ1-2; 9 bases fit TRBD1. This CDR3 is 15 amino acids long. Trimming took 2 bases from V and 6 from J; bases not matched to a gene: 7. Germline-derived CDR1 and CDR2 are MGHRA and YSYEKL. The CDR3, as DNA: TGCGCCAGCAGCCAACCGGGACAGGGCCGGGATGGCTACACCTTC. This gives the protein CASSQPGQGRDGYTF.

This rearrangement joins TRBV2 to TRBJ1-5, with 7 bases that match TRBD1. Germline values: CDR1 SNHLY, CDR2 FYNNEI. Germline trimming cut 5 bases from V and 6 bases from J; bases unmatched to any gene: 7. This CDR3 comprises 14 residues. CDR3 amino acids: CASSRGGASQPQHF. CDR3 sequence (DNA): TGTGCCAGCAGTAGAGGGGGCGCGAGTCAGCCCCAGCATTTT.

The gene calls are TRBV5-1 and TRBJ1-1; D perhaps matches TRBD1 (5 bases). Germline loops: CDR1 SGHRS, CDR2 YFSETQ. The V and J ends lost 4 bases and 3 bases respectively, with 10 bases between them. CDR3 length: 13 amino acids. CDR3: CASSGTGDTEAFF. The DNA of the CDR3 is TGCGCCAGCAGCGGAACAGGTGACACTGAAGCTTTCTTT.

The rearrangement joins TRBV3-1 (or the pseudogene TRBV3-2) to TRBJ2-3; 12 bases map to TRBD2. The CDR3 extends over 15 amino acids. V dropped 5 bases and J dropped 3; count of bases not matched to a gene: 3. Germline V lookup: CDR1 LGHDT, CDR2 YNNKEL (reference sequence). CDR3 nucleotide sequence: TGTGCCAGCAGCACTAGCGGGGGGAAAACAGATACGCAGTATTTT. The encoded protein is CASSTSGGKTDTQYF.